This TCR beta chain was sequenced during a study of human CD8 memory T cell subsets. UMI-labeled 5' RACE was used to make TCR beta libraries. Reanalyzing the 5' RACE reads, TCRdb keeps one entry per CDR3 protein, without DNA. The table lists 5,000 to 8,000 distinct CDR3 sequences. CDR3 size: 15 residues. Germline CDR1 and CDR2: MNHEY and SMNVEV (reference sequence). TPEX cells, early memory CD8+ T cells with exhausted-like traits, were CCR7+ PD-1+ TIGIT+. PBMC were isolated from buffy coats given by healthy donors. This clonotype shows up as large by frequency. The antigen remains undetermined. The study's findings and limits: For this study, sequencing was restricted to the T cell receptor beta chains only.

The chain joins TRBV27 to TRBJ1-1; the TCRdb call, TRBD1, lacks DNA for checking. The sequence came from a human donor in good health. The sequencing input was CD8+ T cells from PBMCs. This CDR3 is CASSFLRGGVTEAFF.